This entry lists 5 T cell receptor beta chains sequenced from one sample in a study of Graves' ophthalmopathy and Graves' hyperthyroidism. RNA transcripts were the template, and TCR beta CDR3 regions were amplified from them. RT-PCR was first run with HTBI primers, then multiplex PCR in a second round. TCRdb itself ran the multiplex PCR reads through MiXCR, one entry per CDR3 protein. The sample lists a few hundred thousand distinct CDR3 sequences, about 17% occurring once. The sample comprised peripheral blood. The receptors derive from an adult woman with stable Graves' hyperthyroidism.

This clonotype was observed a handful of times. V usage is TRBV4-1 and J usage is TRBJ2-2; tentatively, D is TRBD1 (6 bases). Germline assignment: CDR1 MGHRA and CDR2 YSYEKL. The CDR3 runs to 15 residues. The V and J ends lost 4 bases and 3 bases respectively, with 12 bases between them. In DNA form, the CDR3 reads TGCGCCAGCAGCCGCATACAGGGACACACCGGGGAGCTGTTTTTT. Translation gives CASSRIQGHTGELFF.

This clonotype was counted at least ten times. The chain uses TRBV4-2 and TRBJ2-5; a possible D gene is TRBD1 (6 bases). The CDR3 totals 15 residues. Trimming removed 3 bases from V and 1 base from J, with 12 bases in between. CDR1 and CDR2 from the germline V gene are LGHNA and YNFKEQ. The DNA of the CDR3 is TGTGCCAGCAGCCAGAATGGACAGATCCAAGAGACCCAGTACTTC. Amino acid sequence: CASSQNGQIQETQYF.

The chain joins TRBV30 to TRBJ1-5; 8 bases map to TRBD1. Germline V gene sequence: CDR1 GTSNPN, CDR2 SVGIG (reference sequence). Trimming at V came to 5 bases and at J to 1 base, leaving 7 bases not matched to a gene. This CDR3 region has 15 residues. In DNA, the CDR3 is TGTGCCTGGGACAGGGACAGGACGAGCAATCAGCCCCAGCATTTT. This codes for CAWDRDRTSNQPQHF.

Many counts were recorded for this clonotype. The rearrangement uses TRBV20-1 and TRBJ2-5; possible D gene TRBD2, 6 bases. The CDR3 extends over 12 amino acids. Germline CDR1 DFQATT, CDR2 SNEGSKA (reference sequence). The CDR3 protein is CSAGAGLETQYF. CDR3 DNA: TGCAGCGCCGGGGCGGGGCTAGAGACCCAGTACTTC.

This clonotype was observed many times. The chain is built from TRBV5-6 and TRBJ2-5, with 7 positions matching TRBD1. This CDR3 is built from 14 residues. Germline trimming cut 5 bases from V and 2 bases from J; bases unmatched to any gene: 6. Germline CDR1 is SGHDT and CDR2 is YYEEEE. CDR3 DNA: TGTGCCAGCAGTTACGGGACAGCGCAAGAGACCCAGTACTTC. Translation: CASSYGTAQETQYF.